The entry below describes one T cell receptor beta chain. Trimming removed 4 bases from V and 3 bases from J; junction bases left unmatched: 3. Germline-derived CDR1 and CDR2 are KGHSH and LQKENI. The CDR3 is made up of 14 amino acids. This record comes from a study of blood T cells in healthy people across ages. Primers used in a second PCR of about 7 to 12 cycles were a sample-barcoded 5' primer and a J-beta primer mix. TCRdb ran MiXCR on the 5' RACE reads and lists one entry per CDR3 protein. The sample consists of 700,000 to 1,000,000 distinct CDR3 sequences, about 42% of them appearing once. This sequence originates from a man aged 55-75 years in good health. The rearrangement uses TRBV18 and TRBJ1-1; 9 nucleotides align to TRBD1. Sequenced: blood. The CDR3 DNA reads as TGTGCCAGCTCACAGACAGGGGGGCACACTGAAGCTTTCTTT. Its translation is CASSQTGGHTEAFF.